The T cell receptor (beta chain) under discussion was sequenced for a study of blood T cells in healthy people across ages. The study's findings and limits: When set beside aged donors, long-lived donors presented more naive CD4+ cells and higher diversity.

The germline V gene has CDR1 DFQATT and CDR2 SNEGSKA (reference sequence). CDR3 length equals 14 residues. V was pared by 2 bases and J by 5 bases, with 5 bases of the junction left unmatched. Comment on this clonotype: As yet, its antigen is unknown.

Primed by a sample-barcoded 5' primer and a J-beta primer mix, a second PCR proceeded for 7 to 11 cycles. All samples yielded 3 million or more CDR3-containing paired-end reads. Each CDR3 protein gets one entry after TCRdb re-called the 5' RACE reads with MiXCR. The sample shows about 970,000 distinct CDR3 sequences, approximately 50% of them seen only once. PBMCs were isolated at a quantity of at least 7 million per sample. This TCR derives from a woman in her sixties in good health. Specimen: blood. The chain joins TRBV20-1 to TRBJ2-3, with 9 bases lining up with TRBD2. The CDR3 spells CSARIAGVQDTQYF. The DNA of the CDR3 is TGCAGTGCTAGAATAGCGGGAGTGCAAGATACGCAGTATTTT.